This T cell receptor beta chain is from a study of T cells in Graves' hyperthyroidism and ophthalmopathy. General study findings and limits: Within blood appeared most thyroid clonotypes that had expanded above 0.001.

For this clonotype: What it binds is unknown.

Trimming pared 5 bases from V and 9 bases from J, leaving 11 bases between. Per germline, CDR1 LNHDA and CDR2 SQIVND (reference sequence). This CDR3 spans 13 amino acids. It was RNA transcripts that yielded the amplified TCR beta CDR3 regions. TCR CDR3 regions were first amplified by RT-PCR with HTBI primers. TCRdb used MiXCR to reprocess the multiplex PCR reads, holding one entry per CDR3 protein. The sample lists some 570,000 distinct CDR3 sequences; more than 15% were seen once. Patients with ophthalmopathy all had a Clinical Activity Score of at least 3, a NOSPECS grade of at least 4 and duration under 3 months. It was uncontrolled infection, other autoimmune disease, pregnancy or lactation that excluded patients. About 10 ml of fresh peripheral blood supplied the PBMCs.

The receptor's source is a woman between 18 and 30 years old with Graves' ophthalmopathy. Sequenced input: blood. The rearrangement joins TRBV19 to TRBJ1-6, with D uncertain. The CDR3 DNA reads as TGTGCCAGTAGTCCCCGGTGGGGTTCACCCCTCCACTTT. Translating gives CASSPRWGSPLHF.